This TCR beta chain was sequenced during a study of a mutant IDH1 vaccine in newly diagnosed glioma. About the research overall: In weeks 1, 3, 5, 7, 11, 15, 19 and 23, patients were immunized, eight times in all. The study, taken as a whole, reports: Vaccine-induced responses were seen in 93.3% of patients, spanning several MHC alleles.

On this clone itself: Its antigen is currently unknown.

The time point is: week 5, during vaccination. The investigators gave 300 ug of mutant IDH1 20-mer peptide in each vaccine dose, together with topical imiquimod. The donors' diagnosis was new WHO grade 3 or 4 astrocytoma that was IDH1-mutant and ATRX-lost. Profiled with immunoSEQ multiplex PCR; TCRdb holds only in-frame clones, not every one. The sample consists of about 12,000 clones, more than 75% of them appearing once. The V end was cut by 5 bases, the J end by 8 bases, with 18 bases between. This CDR3 contains 15 residues. CDR1 is SEHNR and CDR2 is FQNEAQ in the germline V gene (reference sequence).

This TCR was recovered from a woman in her thirties or forties with glioma. Some clones in this sample may be carry-over from other donors' samples. The V and J genes are TRBV7-9 and TRBJ1-4; TRBD1 is a possible D gene (6 bases). Sample: PBMCs, taken from a glioma patient whose treatment included an IDH1 peptide vaccine. The CDR3 loop is CASSTLTGMYEKLFF. In nucleotides, the CDR3 is TGTGCCAGCAGCACCCTGACAGGAATGTACGAAAAACTGTTTTTT.